The 26 T cell receptor beta chains presented below share a single source sample, sequenced in a study of blood T cell repertoires in COVID-19. The assay was immunoSEQ multiplex PCR, and TCRdb's table has in-frame clones only and misses some. Found here are 150,000 to 200,000 clones, about 74% of them singletons; the top ten hold about 3%. Sequenced material: peripheral blood. Source of these receptors: a woman aged 80 or over with acute or convalescent COVID-19.

V gene TRBV27 combines with J gene TRBJ1-2, with D possibly being TRBD1 (5 bases). V dropped 6 bases and J dropped 8 bases, with 16 bases sitting between them. Germline V lookup: CDR1 MNHEY, CDR2 SMNVEV (reference sequence). The CDR3 extends over 13 amino acids. The CDR3 nucleotides read TGTGCCAGCAGCCCCACTATAGGGGTGGGCTACACCTTC. Protein: CASSPTIGVGYTF.

The rearrangement uses TRBV9 and TRBJ2-2; D gene ambiguous. Trimming cost V 3 bases and J 3 bases, with 9 bases left between them. CDR3 length: 14 amino acids. Looked up from germline, CDR1 is SGDLS and CDR2 is YYNGEE. The CDR3 spells CASSEETDTGELFF. DNA for the CDR3: TGTGCCAGCAGCGAGGAGACTGACACCGGGGAGCTGTTTTTT.

The V call is TRBV27, the J call TRBJ2-7; the match to TRBD1 covers 7 bases. Germline values: CDR1 MNHEY, CDR2 SMNVEV (reference sequence). CDR3 length: 15 amino acids. Trimming cost V 6 bases and J 5 bases; bases outside gene matches: 13. The CDR3 here is CASRTGLGSGDEQYF. CDR3 DNA sequence: TGTGCCAGCAGGACAGGGCTGGGGTCGGGCGACGAGCAGTACTTC.

This clone was counted a few times. The CDR3 spells CASSLRGTANTGELFF. The CDR3 DNA reads as TGTGCCAGCAGCTTACGTGGGACAGCGAACACCGGGGAGCTGTTTTTT. This chain joins TRBV7-3 and TRBJ2-2; 7 bases map to TRBD1. CDR1 is SGHTA and CDR2 is FQGTGA in the germline V gene. The CDR3 is 16 amino acids. With 2 bases clipped from V and 0 bases from J, the junction kept 3 bases outside the gene matches.

The chain is built from TRBV4-1 and TRBJ2-7; 8 positions agree with TRBD2. In germline, CDR1 is MGHRA, CDR2 YSYEKL. Trimming removed 4 bases from V and 5 bases from J; junction bases left unmatched: 13. The CDR3 totals 16 residues. CDR3 amino acids: CASSPLRVAGFDEQYF. The DNA of the CDR3 is TGCGCCAGCAGCCCCCTTCGGGTAGCGGGGTTCGACGAGCAGTACTTC.

The chain carries TRBV5-1 and TRBJ2-5; D is ambiguous. There are 13 residues in the CDR3. Trimming pared 2 bases from V and 2 bases from J, leaving 7 bases between. Germline CDR1 reads SGHRS; CDR2 reads YFSETQ. The CDR3 nucleotides read TGCGCCAGCAGCTTTCAGACACAAGAGACCCAGTACTTC. Its translation: CASSFQTQETQYF.

In DNA, the CDR3 is TGCAGCGTTGACCTAGGGGATGGCTACACCTTC. Translation: CSVDLGDGYTF. The V gene is TRBV29-1, the J gene TRBJ1-2; D perhaps matches TRBD1 (5 bases). The V gene lost 3 bases and the J gene lost 6 bases, with 8 bases spanning the gap. The length of the CDR3 is 11 residues. Germline V gives CDR1 SQVTM, CDR2 ANQGSEA.

V usage is TRBV6-5 and J usage is TRBJ2-5; 10 positions agree with TRBD2. Germline lookup yields CDR1 MNHEY and CDR2 SVGAGI. This CDR3 has 15 amino acids. Losses at the gene ends were 0 bases for V and 5 bases for J; bases not matched to a gene: 3. CDR3 region: CASSYSAGGLETQYF. Written as DNA, the CDR3 is TGTGCCAGCAGTTACTCAGCGGGAGGGTTGGAGACCCAGTACTTC.

This clone has a single count. The rearrangement links TRBV14 to TRBJ1-1; no definite D call. Looked up from germline, CDR1 is SGHDN and CDR2 is FVKESK. Deletions cut 2 bases from V and 1 base from J, with 11 bases between. This CDR3 is built from 15 residues. For the CDR3, the DNA is TGTGCCAGCAGCCAATTCCAGACAAGGAACACTGAAGCTTTCTTT. Translating it yields CASSQFQTRNTEAFF.

The chain couples TRBV29-1 to TRBJ2-7; D is undetermined. Per the germline V gene, CDR1 is SQVTM and CDR2 is ANQGSEA. V was cut by 1 base and J by 4 bases, with 14 bases left in between. The CDR3 totals 14 residues. CDR3 protein: CSVEVAIGSYEQYF. CDR3 coding DNA: TGCAGCGTTGAAGTCGCGATCGGTTCGTACGAGCAGTACTTC.

The rearrangement joins TRBV18 to TRBJ2-5; 7 nucleotides agree with TRBD1. Per the germline V gene, CDR1 is KGHSH and CDR2 is LQKENI. The V and J ends lost 4 bases and 0 bases, in that order; junction bases with no gene match: 5. The CDR3 is made up of 15 amino acids. CDR3 in DNA: TGTGCCAGCTCACAATACAGGGGAGACCAAGAGACCCAGTACTTC. This sequence encodes CASSQYRGDQETQYF.

This rearrangement joins TRBV25-1 to TRBJ2-5, with D perhaps TRBD2 (6 bases). Germline CDR1 and CDR2: MGHDK and SYGVNS. This CDR3 has 15 amino acids. The V and J ends lost 1 base and 4 bases respectively, with 13 bases between them. The DNA for the CDR3 is TGTGCCAGCAGTGAATCGGGGGTTTCAGGAGAGACCCAGTACTTC. Amino acids: CASSESGVSGETQYF.

V usage is TRBV27 and J usage is TRBJ2-3; D uncertain. Trimming pared 4 bases from V and 0 bases from J, leaving 8 bases between. The CDR3 runs to 14 residues. From germline, CDR1 is MNHEY and CDR2 SMNVEV (reference sequence). CDR3 DNA: TGTGCCAGCAGTTCCCTAGGCAGCACAGATACGCAGTATTTT. Translated: CASSSLGSTDTQYF.

The chain recombines TRBV5-4 with TRBJ2-7; the D gene is possibly TRBD2 (6 bases). CDR1 and CDR2 (germline): SGHNT, YYREEE (reference sequence). The CDR3 is 15 residues long. Deletions cut 4 bases from V and 3 bases from J, with 17 bases between. The DNA for the CDR3 is TGTGCCAGCAGCAGACACGCGGGATCCCACTACGAGCAGTACTTC. This sequence encodes CASSRHAGSHYEQYF.

The V and J genes are TRBV19 and TRBJ2-1; 10 nucleotides line up with TRBD1. The CDR3 contains 15 residues. V was pared by 5 bases and J by 7 bases, with 8 bases of the junction left unmatched. From germline, CDR1 is LNHDA and CDR2 SQIVND (reference sequence). The CDR3 nucleotides are TGTGCCAGTAGTGACGGGACAGGGGCGGGAAATGAGCAGTTCTTC. Its translation: CASSDGTGAGNEQFF.

This rearrangement joins TRBV6-5 to TRBJ2-3, with TRBD1 identical over 8 bases. V was clipped by 5 bases and J by 2 bases; unmatched bases: 6. Germline CDR1 MNHEY, CDR2 SVGAGI. The CDR3 has 15 amino acids. CDR3 bases: TGTGCCAGCAGTCCCCCGGGACAGGCCACAGATACGCAGTATTTT. Translated: CASSPPGQATDTQYF.

The chain uses TRBV11-2 and TRBJ1-4; tentative D call: TRBD1 (6 bases). CDR1 is SGHAT, CDR2 FQNNGV, per germline. This CDR3 has 15 amino acids. The V and J ends lost 5 bases and 6 bases respectively, with 16 bases between them. The chain's CDR3 is CASSAAGTKDEKLFF. The DNA for the CDR3 is TGTGCCAGCAGCGCCGCCGGGACAAAAGATGAAAAACTGTTTTTT.

This clone has more than one count but fewer than ten. The J gene is TRBJ2-5, the V gene TRBV9; D perhaps matches TRBD1 (6 bases). Germline V CDR1 and CDR2: SGDLS, YYNGEE. CDR3 length: 15 amino acids. The V end lost 3 bases, the J end lost 7 bases, and 19 bases lay between the germline ends. The chain's CDR3 is CASSGGQTGLGTQYF. The CDR3 DNA reads as TGTGCCAGCAGCGGAGGACAGACTGGGTTGGGGACCCAGTACTTC.

J is TRBJ2-1 and V is TRBV5-8; 8 positions match TRBD2. The V and J ends lost 4 bases and 7 bases, in that order; junction bases with no gene match: 10. CDR3 length: 15 amino acids. Germline V gives CDR1 SGHTS, CDR2 YDEGEE. DNA for the CDR3: TGTGCCAGCAGCCCTCCAGGACTAGCTGGGAATGAGCAGTTCTTC. Encoded protein: CASSPPGLAGNEQFF. Full variable domain (remainder filled in from reference TRBV5-8 and TRBJ2-1): EAGVTQSPTHLIKTRGQQATLRCSPISGHTSVYWYQQALGLGLQFLLWYDEGEERNRGNFPPRFSGRQFPNYSSELNVNALELEDSALYLCASSPPGLAGNEQFFGPGTRLTVL.

The chain couples TRBV27 to TRBJ2-7, with 11 bases fitting TRBD2. V trimming: 5 bases; J trimming: 2 bases; junction bases outside the gene matches: 5. From germline, CDR1 is MNHEY and CDR2 SMNVEV (reference sequence). The CDR3 runs 15 residues. The CDR3 spells CASSDIAGGTYEQYF. The CDR3 DNA is TGTGCCAGCAGTGACATAGCGGGAGGGACCTACGAGCAGTACTTC.

The genes are TRBV4-1 and TRBJ1-5; unclear D gene. V dropped 0 bases and J dropped 0 bases, with 9 bases sitting between them. Germline loops: CDR1 MGHRA, CDR2 YSYEKL. The CDR3 is made up of 16 amino acids. The CDR3 spells CASSQDLAFSNQPQHF. CDR3 nucleotides: TGCGCCAGCAGCCAAGATCTGGCCTTTAGCAATCAGCCCCAGCATTTT.

This chain uses TRBV21-1 with TRBJ2-7; the table's D call, TRBD2, was not checked against the DNA. TRBV21-1 is described as a pseudogene. The CDR3 sequence is 17 residues long. CDR3 sequence: CASSKGGTSVRSYEQYF. As DNA, the CDR3 is TGTGCCAGCAGCAAAGGGGGGACTAGCGTTAGGTCCTACGAGCAGTACTTC.

This clone was observed a handful of times. CDR3 sequence reads: CAISTGERFGAEAFF. CDR3 nucleotides: TGTGCCATATCGACAGGAGAGAGGTTTGGGGCTGAAGCTTTCTTT. The chain couples TRBV28 to TRBJ1-1; possible D gene TRBD1, 6 bases. This CDR3 spans 15 amino acids. Trimming removed 10 bases at V and 6 bases at J, with 24 bases between. The germline V gene encodes CDR1 MDHEN and CDR2 SYDVKM.

The rearrangement links TRBV7-2 to TRBJ2-5, with 9 bases that match TRBD1. The length of the CDR3 is 13 residues. Germline CDR1 SGHTA, CDR2 FQGNSA. V shed 7 bases, J shed 2 bases, and the junction held 2 bases outside the gene matches. Here the CDR3 reads CASTGTGQETQYF. In DNA form, the CDR3 reads TGTGCCAGCACCGGGACAGGGCAAGAGACCCAGTACTTC.

The rearrangement joins TRBV4-2 to TRBJ2-3; TRBD2 is a possible D gene (5 bases). The germline V gene has CDR1 LGHNA and CDR2 YNFKEQ. CDR3 size: 15 residues. Trimming cost V 4 bases and J 5 bases, with 16 bases left between them. CDR3 sequence reads: CASSRLAGGQDTQYF. For the CDR3, the DNA is TGTGCCAGCAGCCGGCTAGCTGGAGGTCAAGATACGCAGTATTTT.

The gene calls are TRBV5-4 and TRBJ2-1; TRBD1 aligns across 7 bases. The trim removed 3 bases at V and 10 bases at J, leaving 4 bases unmatched. Germline V gene sequence: CDR1 SGHNT, CDR2 YYREEE (reference sequence). The CDR3 covers 12 residues. The CDR3 region is CASSYRGVEQFF. CDR3 nucleotide sequence: TGTGCCAGCAGCTACAGGGGTGTCGAGCAGTTCTTC.